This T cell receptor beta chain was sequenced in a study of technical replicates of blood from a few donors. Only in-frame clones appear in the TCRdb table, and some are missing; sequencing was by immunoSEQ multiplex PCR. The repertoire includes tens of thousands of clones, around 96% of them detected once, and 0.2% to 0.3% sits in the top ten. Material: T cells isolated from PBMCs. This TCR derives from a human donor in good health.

The CDR3 spells CASSQTGLAGLMETQYF. The CDR3 region has the DNA TGCGCCAGCAGCCAAACGGGACTAGCGGGATTGATGGAGACCCAGTACTTC. The chain links TRBV4-1 to TRBJ2-5; 13 bases are a match to TRBD2. The J segment lost 5 bases and the V segment lost 2 bases, leaving 8 bases of the junction unmatched. The CDR3 length is 17 residues. Germline V gene lookup returns CDR1 MGHRA and CDR2 YSYEKL.